These 14 T cell receptor beta chains were all obtained from the same sample, sequenced in a study of immune characterization of retroperitoneal liposarcoma. TCRdb used MiXCR to reprocess the PCR reads, holding one entry per CDR3 protein. The table shows about 9,700 distinct CDR3 sequences, with roughly a quarter occurring only once. Sample: tumor tissue. The source is a female donor with retroperitoneal liposarcoma.

The chain joins TRBV6-1 to TRBJ2-1; D gene unclear. Trimming took off 1 base at V and 10 bases at J, with 8 bases between the two ends. The CDR3 length is 12 residues. Germline V gene data show CDR1 as MNHNS and CDR2 as SASEGT. For the CDR3, the DNA is TGTGCCAGCAGTGAAGTCCGGTACGAGCAGTTCTTC. Its translation is CASSEVRYEQFF.

V usage is TRBV27 and J usage is TRBJ2-1; a possible D gene is TRBD1 (7 bases). This CDR3 has 12 residues. CDR1 and CDR2 (germline): MNHEY, SMNVEV (reference sequence). V lost 6 bases and J 10 bases, leaving 13 bases between the germline ends. The CDR3 DNA reads as TGTGCCAGCAGCAACAGGGGAGGAGAGCAGTTCTTC. Translating gives CASSNRGGEQFF.

The chain has TRBV7-6 and TRBJ2-3; 11 bases match TRBD2. The germline CDR1 and CDR2 sequences are SGHVS and FNYEAQ. The CDR3 is 14 residues long. V shed 5 bases and J 7 bases; nucleotides not matched to a gene: 5. In DNA form, the CDR3 reads TGTGCCAGCAGCGGGACTAGCGGCTGGAATACGCAGTATTTT. Its translation: CASSGTSGWNTQYF. Complete variable domain (other parts from reference TRBV7-6 and TRBJ2-3): GAGVSQSPRYKVTKRGQDVALRCDPISGHVSLYWYRQALGQGPEFLTYFNYEAQQDKSGLPNDRFSAERPEGSISTLTIQRTEQRDSAMYRCASSGTSGWNTQYFGPGTRLTVL.

The table lists this clonotype with many counts. Written as DNA, the CDR3 is TGTGCCAGCAGAGAGGGGGGGTTAGAGGACGAGCAGTTCTTC. It yields the protein CASREGGLEDEQFF. The chain recombines TRBV6-1 with TRBJ2-1; D may be TRBD2 (7 bases). V was trimmed by 6 bases and J by 10 bases, leaving 19 bases between them. Germline CDR1 and CDR2: MNHNS and SASEGT. CDR3 length: 14 amino acids.

This clonotype was recorded only once. A single base separates this from a much larger clone, so it may be a read error. The V and J genes are TRBV6-8 and TRBJ2-5; possibly TRBD1 for D (6 bases). The J call may not be correct, given that the DNA end is closer to TRBJ2-7. CDR3 length equals 16 residues. Germline lookup yields CDR1 MNHGY and CDR2 SAAAGT. The CDR3 loop reads CASSALIGTHAYEQYF. CDR3 nucleotide sequence: TGTGCCAGCAGTGCATTGATCGGGACACACGCCTACGAGCAGTACTTC.

In regard to this clonotype: Being one base from a much bigger clone, this may be a read error. The V gene is TRBV27, the J gene TRBJ2-3; no reliable D call. The J call is doubtful: the DNA matches TRBJ2-7 better. This CDR3 is 10 amino acids long. In germline, CDR1 is MNHEY, CDR2 SMNVEV (reference sequence). CDR3: CASGVQEQYF. DNA of the CDR3: TGTGCCAGCGGCGTACAGGAGCAGTACTTC.

This clonotype ranks as medium-sized (0.01 to 0.1%). The gene calls are TRBV6-1 and TRBJ2-1; TRBD2 agrees at 7 bases. CDR3 length: 13 amino acids. Germline values: CDR1 MNHNS, CDR2 SASEGT. V dropped 4 bases and J dropped 10; count of bases not matched to a gene: 7. The CDR3 region is CASSAGTIYEQFF. The CDR3 nucleotides read TGTGCCAGCAGTGCCGGGACTATTTACGAGCAGTTCTTC.

J is TRBJ2-1 and V is TRBV12-3 or TRBV12-4, with 11 nucleotides matching TRBD2. The end of the DNA fits TRBJ2-7 better, so the J call may be wrong. The CDR3 runs 17 residues. The CDR3 sequence: CASSTAGTSGSYNEQYF. The CDR3 DNA reads TGTGCCAGCAGTACCGCCGGGACTAGCGGTTCCTACAATGAGCAGTACTTC.

The J gene is TRBJ2-4, the V gene TRBV7-3, with a tentative D call TRBD1 (6 bases). TRBJ2-5 explains the end of the DNA better; the J call may be wrong. The CDR3 has 13 amino acids. Germline CDR1 SGHTA, CDR2 FQGTGA. CDR3 nucleotide sequence: TGTGCCAGCAGCTTACAGGGGTCAGAGACCCAGTACTTC. Encoded protein: CASSLQGSETQYF.

This chain uses TRBV6-8 with TRBJ2-1, with 14 nucleotides matching TRBD2. Germline CDR1 and CDR2: MNHGY and SAAAGT. V shed 5 bases, J shed 1 base, and the junction held 7 bases outside the gene matches. The CDR3 has 18 residues. This CDR3 is CASSLGTSGRRSYNEQFF. The CDR3 DNA reads as TGTGCCAGCAGTCTAGGGACTAGCGGGAGAAGGTCCTACAATGAGCAGTTCTTC.

The chain joins TRBV6-1 to TRBJ1-1; 8 bases are shared with TRBD1. V gave up 6 bases and J gave up 5 bases; unmatched junction bases: 5. The germline CDR1 and CDR2 sequences are MNHNS and SASEGT. This CDR3 comprises 13 residues. CDR3 coding DNA: TGTGCCAGCAGAACAGGGGGACTTACTGAAGCTTTCTTT. This codes for CASRTGGLTEAFF.

In its sample, this clonotype ranks as medium-sized. CDR3 nucleotides: TGTGCCGGAGCCCCGGGACTAGCGGGTGATGGGACCCAGTACTTC. Amino acids: CAGAPGLAGDGTQYF. The chain couples TRBV6-1 to TRBJ2-5; 12 bases are shared with TRBD2. Germline V gene data show CDR1 as MNHNS and CDR2 as SASEGT. Trimming at V came to 11 bases and at J to 7 bases, leaving 14 bases not matched to a gene. The CDR3 consists of 15 residues.

This chain joins TRBV7-2 and TRBJ1-2; no clear D. Germline V CDR1 and CDR2: SGHTA, FQGNSA. This CDR3 is built from 13 residues. Trimming shortened V by 5 bases and J by 2 bases, and 9 bases separated the two germline ends. The CDR3 is CASSPGPNYGYTF. The CDR3 DNA reads TGTGCCAGCAGCCCGGGCCCGAACTATGGCTACACCTTC. The full variable domain, in which reference TRBV7-2 and TRBJ1-2 provide the parts outside the CDR3, is GAGVSQSPSNKVTEKGKDVELRCDPISGHTALYWYRQSLGQGLEFLIYFQGNSAPDKSGLPSDRFSAERTGGSVSTLTIQRTQQEDSAVYLCASSPGPNYGYTFGSGTRLTVV.

This clonotype was seen many times. The CDR3 coding sequence is TGTGCCAGCAGCGCCGACTCGGGCGGAGCAGATACGCAGTATTTT. Its protein is CASSADSGGADTQYF. The rearrangement uses TRBV7-2 and TRBJ2-3, with unresolved D. Germline V gene lookup returns CDR1 SGHTA and CDR2 FQGNSA. Between the trimmed V and J ends, which lost 5 bases and 4 bases, there was a span of 16 bases. This CDR3 contains 15 residues.